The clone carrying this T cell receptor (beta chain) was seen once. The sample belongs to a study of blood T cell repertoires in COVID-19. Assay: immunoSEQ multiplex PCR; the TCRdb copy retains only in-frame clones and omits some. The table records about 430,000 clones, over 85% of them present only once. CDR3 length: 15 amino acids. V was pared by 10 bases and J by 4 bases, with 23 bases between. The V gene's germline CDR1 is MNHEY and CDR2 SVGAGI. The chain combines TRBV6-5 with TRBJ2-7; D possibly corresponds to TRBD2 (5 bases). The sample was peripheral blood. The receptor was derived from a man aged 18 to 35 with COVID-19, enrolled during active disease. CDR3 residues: CATGSVGRRVYEQYF. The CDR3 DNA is TGTGCCACGGGGTCAGTTGGCAGGCGGGTTTACGAGCAGTACTTC.